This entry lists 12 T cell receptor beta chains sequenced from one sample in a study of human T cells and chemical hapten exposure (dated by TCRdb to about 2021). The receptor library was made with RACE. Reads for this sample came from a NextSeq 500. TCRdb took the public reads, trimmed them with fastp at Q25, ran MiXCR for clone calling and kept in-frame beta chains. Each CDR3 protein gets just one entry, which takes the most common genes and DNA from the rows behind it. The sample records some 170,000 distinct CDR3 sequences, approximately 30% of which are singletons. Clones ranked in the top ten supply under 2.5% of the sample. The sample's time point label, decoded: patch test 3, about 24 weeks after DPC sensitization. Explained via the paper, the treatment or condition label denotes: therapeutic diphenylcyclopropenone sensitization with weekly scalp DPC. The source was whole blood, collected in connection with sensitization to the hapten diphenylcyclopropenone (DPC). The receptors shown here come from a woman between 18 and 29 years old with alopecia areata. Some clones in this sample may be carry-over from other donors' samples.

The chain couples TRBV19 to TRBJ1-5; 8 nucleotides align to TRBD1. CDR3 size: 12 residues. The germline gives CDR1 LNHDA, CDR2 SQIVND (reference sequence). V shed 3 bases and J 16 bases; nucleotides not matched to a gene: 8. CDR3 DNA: TGTGCCAGTAGTATTCCAGGGGGCCTCTACCATTTT. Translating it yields CASSIPGGLYHF.

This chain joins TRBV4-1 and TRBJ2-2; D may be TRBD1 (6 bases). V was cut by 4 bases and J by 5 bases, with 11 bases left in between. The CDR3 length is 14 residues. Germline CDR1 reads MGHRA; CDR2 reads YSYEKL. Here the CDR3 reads CASSPRRGTGELFF. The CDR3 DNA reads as TGCGCCAGCAGCCCACGTAGGGGGACCGGGGAGCTGTTTTTT.

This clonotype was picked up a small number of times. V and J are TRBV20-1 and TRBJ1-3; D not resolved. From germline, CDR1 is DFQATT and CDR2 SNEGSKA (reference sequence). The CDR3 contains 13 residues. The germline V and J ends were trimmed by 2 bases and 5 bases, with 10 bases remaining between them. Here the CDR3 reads CSARLNSRNTIYF. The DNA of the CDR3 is TGCAGTGCTAGACTAAATTCACGAAACACCATATATTTT.

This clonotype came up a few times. DNA of the CDR3: TGCGCCAGCAGCTTGGGACAGGAACTGTTTTTT. Amino acids: CASSLGQELFF. The chain recombines TRBV5-1 with TRBJ1-4; D perhaps matches TRBD1 (6 bases). This CDR3 comprises 11 residues. V was cut by 0 bases and J by 12 bases, with 6 bases left in between. The V gene's germline CDR1 is SGHRS and CDR2 YFSETQ.

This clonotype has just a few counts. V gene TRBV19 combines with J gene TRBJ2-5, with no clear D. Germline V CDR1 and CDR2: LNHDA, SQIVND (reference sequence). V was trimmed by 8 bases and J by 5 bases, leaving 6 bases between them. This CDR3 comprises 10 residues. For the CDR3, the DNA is TGTGCCAGTCTGGGGGAGACCCAGTACTTC. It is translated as CASLGETQYF. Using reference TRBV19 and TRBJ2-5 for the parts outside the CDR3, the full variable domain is DGGITQSPKYLFRKEGQNVTLSCEQNLNHDAMYWYRQDPGQGLRLIYYSQIVNDFQKGDIAEGYSVSREKKESFPLTVTSAQKNPTAFYLCASLGETQYFGPGTRLLVL.

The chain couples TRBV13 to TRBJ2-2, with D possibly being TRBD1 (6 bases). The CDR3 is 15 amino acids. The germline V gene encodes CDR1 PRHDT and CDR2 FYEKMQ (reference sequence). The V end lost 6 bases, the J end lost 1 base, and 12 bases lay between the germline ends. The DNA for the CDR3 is TGTGCCAGCAGACGGGACACAGTGAACACCGGGGAGCTGTTTTTT. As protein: CASRRDTVNTGELFF.

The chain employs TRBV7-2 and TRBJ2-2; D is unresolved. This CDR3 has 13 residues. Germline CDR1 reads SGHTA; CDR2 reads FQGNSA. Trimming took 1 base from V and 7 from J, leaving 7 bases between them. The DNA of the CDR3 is TGTGCCAGCAGCTTAGGGGATCGCGGGGAGCTGTTTTTT. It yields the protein CASSLGDRGELFF.

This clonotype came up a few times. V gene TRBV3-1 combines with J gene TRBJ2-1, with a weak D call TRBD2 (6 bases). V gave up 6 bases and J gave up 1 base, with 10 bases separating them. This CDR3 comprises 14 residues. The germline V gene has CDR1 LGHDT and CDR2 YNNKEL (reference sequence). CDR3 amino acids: CASSWAGSYNEQFF. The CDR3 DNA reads TGTGCCAGCAGTTGGGCGGGGTCCTACAATGAGCAGTTCTTC.

This CDR3 is CASSGLGTDTQYF. The CDR3 DNA reads as TGTGCCAGCAGCGGTTTGGGCACAGATACGCAGTATTTT. The chain carries TRBV6-5 and TRBJ2-3, with D uncertain. CDR3 length equals 13 residues. CDR1 and CDR2 (germline): MNHEY, SVGAGI. Trimming took off 6 bases at V and 1 base at J, with 8 bases between the two ends.

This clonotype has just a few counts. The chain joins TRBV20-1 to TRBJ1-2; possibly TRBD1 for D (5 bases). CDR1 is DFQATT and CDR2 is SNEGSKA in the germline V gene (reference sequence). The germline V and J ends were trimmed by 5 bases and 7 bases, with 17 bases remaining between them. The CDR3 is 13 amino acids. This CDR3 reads CSALPGSEAGYTF. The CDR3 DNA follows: TGCAGTGCTTTACCAGGGTCGGAAGCTGGCTACACCTTC.

This chain's CDR3 is CASRSDRGGIEAFF. The CDR3 DNA follows: TGTGCCAGCAGATCGGACAGGGGGGGTATTGAAGCTTTCTTT. The chain links TRBV2 to TRBJ1-1; TRBD1 matches 10 bases. CDR1 and CDR2 (germline): SNHLY, FYNNEI. The CDR3 totals 14 residues. The V and J ends lost 6 bases and 7 bases, in that order; junction bases with no gene match: 8.

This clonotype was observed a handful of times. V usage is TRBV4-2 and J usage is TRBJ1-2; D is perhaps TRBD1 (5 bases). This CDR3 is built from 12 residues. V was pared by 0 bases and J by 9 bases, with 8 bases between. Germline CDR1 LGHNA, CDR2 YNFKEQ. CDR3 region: CASSQEGPSYTF. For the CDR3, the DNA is TGTGCCAGCAGCCAAGAGGGACCCAGCTACACCTTC.